The present T cell receptor beta chain was sequenced within a study of blood T cell repertoires in COVID-19. In germline, CDR1 is GTSNPN, CDR2 SVGIG (reference sequence). V lost 5 bases and J lost 10, with 12 bases in between. The CDR3 consists of 11 residues. Clones were read by immunoSEQ multiplex PCR, and TCRdb kept only the in-frame ones, dropping some. The sample includes roughly 210,000 clones, 88% of them seen just once. The rearrangement joins TRBV30 to TRBJ2-1; tentatively, D is TRBD1 or TRBD2 (5 bases each). This TCR derives from a man aged 65-85 years with acute or convalescent COVID-19. The sequenced material came from peripheral blood. The chain's CDR3 is CAWGHSGEQFF. CDR3 in DNA: TGTGCCTGGGGACATTCGGGGGAGCAGTTCTTC.